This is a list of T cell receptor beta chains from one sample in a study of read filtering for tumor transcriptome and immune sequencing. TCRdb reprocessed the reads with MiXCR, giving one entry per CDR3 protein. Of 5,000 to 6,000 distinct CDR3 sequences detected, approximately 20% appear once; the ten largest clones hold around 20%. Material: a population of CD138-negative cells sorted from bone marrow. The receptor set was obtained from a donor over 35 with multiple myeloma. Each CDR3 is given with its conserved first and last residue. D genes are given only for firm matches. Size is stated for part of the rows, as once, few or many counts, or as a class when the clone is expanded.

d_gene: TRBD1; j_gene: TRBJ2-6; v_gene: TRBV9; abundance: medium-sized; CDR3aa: CASSVEVGDRAPLTF; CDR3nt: TGTGCCAGCAGCGTAGAAGTCGGGGACAGGGCGCCCCTGACTTTC
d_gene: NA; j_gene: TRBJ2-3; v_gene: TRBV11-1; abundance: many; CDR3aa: CASSRAGATDTQYF; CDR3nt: TGTGCCAGCAGTAGGGCGGGCGCCACAGATACGCAGTATTTT
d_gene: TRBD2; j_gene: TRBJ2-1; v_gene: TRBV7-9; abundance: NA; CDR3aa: CASNGGREEGFF; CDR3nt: TGTGCCAGCAACGGGGGGCGGGAGGAGGGGTTCTTC
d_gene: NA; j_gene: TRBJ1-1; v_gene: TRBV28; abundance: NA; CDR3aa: CASKRDPTEAFF; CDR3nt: TGTGCCAGCAAACGGGACCCCACTGAGGCTTTCTTT
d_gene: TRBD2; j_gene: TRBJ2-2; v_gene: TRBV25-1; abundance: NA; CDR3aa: CASSEREQAGELSF; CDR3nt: TGTGCCAGTAGTGAGCGGGAGCAGGCCGGGGAGCTGTCTTTT
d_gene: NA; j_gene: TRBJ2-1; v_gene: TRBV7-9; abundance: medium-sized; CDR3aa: CASSLGLATTYNEQFF; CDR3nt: TGTGCCAGCAGCTTAGGCCTAGCGACCACATACAATGAGCAGTTCTTC
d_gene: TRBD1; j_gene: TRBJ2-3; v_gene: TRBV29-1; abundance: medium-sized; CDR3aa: CSVEPIGQGADTQYF; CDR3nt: TGCAGCGTTGAACCGATTGGACAGGGGGCAGATACGCAGTATTTT
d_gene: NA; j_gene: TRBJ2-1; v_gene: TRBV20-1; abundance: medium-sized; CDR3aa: CSARDQRAFEQFF; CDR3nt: TGCAGTGCTAGAGATCAGAGAGCTTTTGAGCAGTTCTTC
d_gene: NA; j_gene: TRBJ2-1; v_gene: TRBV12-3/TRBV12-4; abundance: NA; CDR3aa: CASADVRSYNDQFF; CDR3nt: TGTGCCAGCGCGGACGTTAGGTCCTACAATGATCAGTTCTTC
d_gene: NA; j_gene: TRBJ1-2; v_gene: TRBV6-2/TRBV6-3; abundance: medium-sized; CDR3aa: CASSYSAGNYGYTF; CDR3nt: TGTGCCAGCAGTTACTCGGCGGGTAACTATGGCTACACCTTC
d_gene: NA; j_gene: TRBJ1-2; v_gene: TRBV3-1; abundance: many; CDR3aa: CASSHSRKDPYGYTF; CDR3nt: TGTGCCAGCAGCCATTCCCGGAAAGATCCCTATGGCTACACCTTC
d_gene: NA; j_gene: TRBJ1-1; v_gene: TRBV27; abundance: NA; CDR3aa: CARNLQGNTEAFF; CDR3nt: TGTGCCAGAAATTTACAGGGGAACACTGAAGCTTTCTTT
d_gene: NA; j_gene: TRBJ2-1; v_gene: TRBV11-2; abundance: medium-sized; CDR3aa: CASSLRASGGSYNEQFF; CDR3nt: TGTGCCAGCAGCTTAAGGGCGAGCGGAGGCTCCTACAATGAGCAGTTCTTC
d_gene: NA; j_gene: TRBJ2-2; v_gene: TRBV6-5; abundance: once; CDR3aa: CASSYSKFTGELFF; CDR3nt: TGTGCCAGCAGTTACTCAAAATTTACCGGGGAGCTGTTTTTT
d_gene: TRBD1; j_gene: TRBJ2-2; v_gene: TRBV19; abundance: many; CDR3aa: CASRLGQGPGVAGELFF; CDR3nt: TGTGCCAGTAGGCTCGGACAGGGCCCCGGGGTCGCCGGGGAGCTGTTTTTT
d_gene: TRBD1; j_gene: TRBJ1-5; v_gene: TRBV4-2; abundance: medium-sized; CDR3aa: CASSHVGQGNQPQHF; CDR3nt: TGTGCCAGCAGCCATGTGGGACAGGGTAATCAGCCCCAGCATTTT
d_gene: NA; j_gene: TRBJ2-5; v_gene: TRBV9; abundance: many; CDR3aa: CASSVGTLGQTQYF; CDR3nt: TGTGCCAGCAGCGTAGGCACCCTTGGGCAGACCCAGTACTTC
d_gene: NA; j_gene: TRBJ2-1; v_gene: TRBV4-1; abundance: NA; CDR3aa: CASSCIKNEQLF; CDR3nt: TGCGCCAGCAGCTGTATAAAAAATGAGCAGCTCTTC
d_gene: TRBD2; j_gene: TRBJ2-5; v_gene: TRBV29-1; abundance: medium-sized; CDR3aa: CSVVGLEAGETQYF; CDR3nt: TGCAGCGTTGTTGGACTAGAAGCGGGAGAGACCCAGTACTTC
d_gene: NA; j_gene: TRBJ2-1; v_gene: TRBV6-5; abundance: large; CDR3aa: CASRSGGYNEQFF; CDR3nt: TGTGCCAGCCGCTCAGGGGGGTACAATGAGCAGTTCTTC
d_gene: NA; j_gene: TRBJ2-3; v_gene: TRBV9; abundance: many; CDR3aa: CASSVASSLSTDTQYF; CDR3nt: TGTGCCAGCAGCGTTGCTAGTTCCTTAAGCACAGATACGCAGTATTTT
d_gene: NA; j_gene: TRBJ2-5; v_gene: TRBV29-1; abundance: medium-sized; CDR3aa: CSVEGTTKETQYF; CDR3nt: TGCAGCGTTGAAGGGACTACAAAAGAGACCCAGTACTTC
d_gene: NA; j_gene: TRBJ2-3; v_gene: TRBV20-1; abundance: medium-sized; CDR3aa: CSAQATGTSTDTQYF; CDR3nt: TGCAGTGCCCAGGCTACGGGGACTAGCACAGATACGCAGTATTTT
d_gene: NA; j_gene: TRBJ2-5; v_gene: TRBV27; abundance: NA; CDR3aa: CASSSTGSRLETQYF; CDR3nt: TGCGCCAGCAGTTCTACAGGGAGCCGGTTGGAGACCCAGTACTTC
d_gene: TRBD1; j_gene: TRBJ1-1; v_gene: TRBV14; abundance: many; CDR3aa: CASSQVFGTVNTEAFF; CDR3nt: TGTGCCAGCAGCCAAGTTTTTGGGACAGTGAACACTGAAGCTTTCTTT
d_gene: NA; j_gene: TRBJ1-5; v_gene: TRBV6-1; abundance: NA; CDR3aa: CASSESYSGTGQLQHF; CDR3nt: TGTGCCAGCAGTGAGAGTTACTCCGGAACTGGACAGCTCCAGCATTTT
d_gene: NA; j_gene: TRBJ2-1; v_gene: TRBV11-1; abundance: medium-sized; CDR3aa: CASSPWDNSYNEQFF; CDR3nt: TGTGCCAGCAGCCCCTGGGACAACTCCTACAATGAGCAGTTCTTC
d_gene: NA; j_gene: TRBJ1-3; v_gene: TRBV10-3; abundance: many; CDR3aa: CAAGGTSGNTIYF; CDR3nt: TGTGCCGCGGGGGGGACCTCTGGAAACACCATATATTTT
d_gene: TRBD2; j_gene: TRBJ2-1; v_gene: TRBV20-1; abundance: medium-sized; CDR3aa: CSAPRGGRAVGQFF; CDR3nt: TGCAGTGCCCCTAGGGGCGGGAGGGCTGTCGGGCAGTTCTTC
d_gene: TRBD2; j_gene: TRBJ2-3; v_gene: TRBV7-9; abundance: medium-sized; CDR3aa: CASDGVMRETDTQYF; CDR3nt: TGTGCCAGCGACGGAGTGATGCGGGAGACAGATACGCAGTATTTT
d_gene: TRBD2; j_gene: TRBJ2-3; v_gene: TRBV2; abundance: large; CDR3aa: CASASGSIAPDTQYF; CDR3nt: TGTGCCAGCGCCAGCGGGAGTATAGCGCCAGATACGCAGTATTTT
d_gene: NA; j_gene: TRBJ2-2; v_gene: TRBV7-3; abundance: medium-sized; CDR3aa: CASSQPQGLTGELFF; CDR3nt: TGTGCCAGCAGCCAACCCCAGGGCCTGACCGGGGAGCTGTTTTTT
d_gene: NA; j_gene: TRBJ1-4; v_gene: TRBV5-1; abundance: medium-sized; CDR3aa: CASSPSGSEKLFF; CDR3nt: TGCGCCAGCAGCCCGTCCGGAAGTGAAAAACTGTTTTTT
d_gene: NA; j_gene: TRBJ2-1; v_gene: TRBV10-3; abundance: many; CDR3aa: CAISDRYNEQFF; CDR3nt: TGTGCCATCAGTGACAGATACAATGAGCAGTTCTTC
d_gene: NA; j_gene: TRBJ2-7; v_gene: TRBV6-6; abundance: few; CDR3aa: CASGPGRGSHEQYF; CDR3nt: TGTGCCAGCGGACCCGGACGGGGGAGCCACGAGCAGTACTTC
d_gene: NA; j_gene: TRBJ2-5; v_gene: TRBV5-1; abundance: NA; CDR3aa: CASTQGQPPLGETQYF; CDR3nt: TGCGCCAGCACCCAAGGACAGCCGCCTTTGGGGGAGACCCAGTACTTC
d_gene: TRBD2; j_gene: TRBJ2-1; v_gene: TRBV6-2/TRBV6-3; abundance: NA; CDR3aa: CASSPNEIAGYNEQFF; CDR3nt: TGTGCCAGCAGCCCCAACGAAATAGCGGGGTACAATGAGCAGTTTTTC
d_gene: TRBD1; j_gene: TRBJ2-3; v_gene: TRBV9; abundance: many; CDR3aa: CASSLSGQGTDTQYF; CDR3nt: TGTGCCAGCAGCCTAAGTGGACAGGGCACAGATACGCAGTATTTT
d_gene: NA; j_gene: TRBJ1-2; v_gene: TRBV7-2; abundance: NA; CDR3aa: CASSLLSAIPILMEGYTF; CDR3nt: TGTGCCAGCAGCTTATTATCGGCTATTCCAATTCTTATGGAAGGCTACACCTTC
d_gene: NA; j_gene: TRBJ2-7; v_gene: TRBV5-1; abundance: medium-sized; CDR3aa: CASSSGTVGVTLGEQYF; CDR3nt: TGCGCCAGCAGCTCCGGGACTGTTGGGGTAACGCTCGGCGAGCAGTACTTC
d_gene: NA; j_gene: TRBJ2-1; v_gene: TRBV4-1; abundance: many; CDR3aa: CASSPGDNHRYNEQFF; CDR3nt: TGCGCCAGCAGCCCAGGAGACAACCATAGATACAATGAGCAGTTCTTC
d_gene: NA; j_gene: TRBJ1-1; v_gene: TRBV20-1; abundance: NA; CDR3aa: CSARINTEAFF; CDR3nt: TGCAGTGCTCGGATAAACACAGAAGCTTTCTTT
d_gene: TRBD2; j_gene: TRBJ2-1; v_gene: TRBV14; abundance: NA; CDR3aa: CASGQDWTRRDEQFF; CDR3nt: TGCGCCAGCGGCCAAGATTGGACTAGAAGAGATGAGCAGTTCTTC
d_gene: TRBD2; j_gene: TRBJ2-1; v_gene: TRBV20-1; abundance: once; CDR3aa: CSATAGTSGSGYYTEQFF; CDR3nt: TGCAGTGCTACAGCTGGGACCAGCGGGAGTGGTTACTACACTGAGCAGTTCTTC
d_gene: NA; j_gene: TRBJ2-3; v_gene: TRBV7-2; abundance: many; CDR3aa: CTSSLGLGTDTQYF; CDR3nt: TGTACCAGCAGCTTAGGGCTGGGAACAGATACGCAGTATTTT
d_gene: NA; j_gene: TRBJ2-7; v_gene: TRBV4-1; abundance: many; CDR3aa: CASSQDQSSYEQYF; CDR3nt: TGCGCCAGCAGCCAAGATCAGAGCTCCTACGAGCAGTACTTC
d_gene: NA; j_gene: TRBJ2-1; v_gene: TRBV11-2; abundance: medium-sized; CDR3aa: CASSQRRRHPEWFF; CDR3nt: TGTGCCAGCAGCCAACGACGTCGACACCCTGAGTGGTTCTTC
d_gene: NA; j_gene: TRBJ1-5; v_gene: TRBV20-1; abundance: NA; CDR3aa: CSARGQRYQSQHF; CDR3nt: TGCAGTGCTAGGGGCCAGCGGTATCAGTCCCAGCATTTT
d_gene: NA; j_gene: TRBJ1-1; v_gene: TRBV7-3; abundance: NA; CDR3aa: CASSLRPNVGAFF; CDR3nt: TGTGCCAGCAGCTTACGCCCTAATGTCGGAGCTTTCTTT
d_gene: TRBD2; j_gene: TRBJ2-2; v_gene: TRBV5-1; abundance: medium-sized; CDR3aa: CASSLRTSGRPGELFF; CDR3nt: TGCGCCAGCAGTTTAAGGACTAGCGGGAGGCCCGGGGAGCTGTTTTTT
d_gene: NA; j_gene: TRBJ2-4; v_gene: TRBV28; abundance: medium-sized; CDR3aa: CASSGGLGLAKNIQYF; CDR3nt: TGTGCCAGCAGTGGAGGACTGGGACTAGCCAAAAACATTCAGTACTTC
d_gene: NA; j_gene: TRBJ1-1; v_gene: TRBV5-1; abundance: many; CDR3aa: CASSWTTGNTEAFF; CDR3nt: TGCGCCAGCAGCTGGACGACAGGTAACACTGAAGCTTTCTTT
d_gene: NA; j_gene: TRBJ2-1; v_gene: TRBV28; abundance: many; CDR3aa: CASREVSSYNEQFF; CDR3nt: TGTGCCAGCAGAGAAGTGAGCTCCTACAATGAGCAGTTCTTC